These T cell receptor beta chains were read from a single sample in a study of technical replicates of blood from a handful of donors. Produced via immunoSEQ multiplex PCR; TCRdb's table is partial and in-frame only. The sample has 65,000 to 90,000 clones; 80% to 90% are singletons. The sequencing input was PBMCs. These receptors were obtained from a human donor in good health. Some clones in this sample may be carry-over from other donors' samples. CDR3s include the opening cysteine and the closing phenylalanine or tryptophan. Each record gives: CDR3 protein, CDR3 DNA, V gene, clone size, J gene, D gene. The D gene is left open where the match is weak. Size tells how often a clone was seen (once, few, many) or the class of an expanded clone, and some rows leave it out.

CDR3aa: CASSYSFWGGDYGYTF
CDR3nt: TGTGCCAGCAGTTACTCTTTTTGGGGGGGAGACTATGGCTACACCTTC
v_gene: TRBV6-5
abundance: -
j_gene: TRBJ1-2
d_gene: -

CDR3aa: CASSPRFRNRQPQHF
CDR3nt: TGTGCCAGCTCACCACGTTTTAGGAACAGACAGCCCCAGCATTTT
v_gene: TRBV18
abundance: -
j_gene: TRBJ1-5
d_gene: -

CDR3aa: CASRTPTGGAEAFF
CDR3nt: TGTGCCAGCAGGACTCCTACAGGGGGGGCTGAAGCTTTCTTT
v_gene: TRBV2
abundance: -
j_gene: TRBJ1-1
d_gene: TRBD1

CDR3aa: CASSPLLAGRNYEQYF
CDR3nt: TGCGCCAGCAGCCCCCTACTAGCGGGACGGAATTACGAGCAGTACTTC
v_gene: TRBV4-1
abundance: -
j_gene: TRBJ2-7
d_gene: TRBD2

CDR3aa: CASSPRRGGEPQHF
CDR3nt: TGTGCCAGCAGCCCGAGACGGGGAGGAGAGCCCCAGCATTTT
v_gene: TRBV7-3
abundance: -
j_gene: TRBJ1-5
d_gene: -

CDR3aa: CASSPGQIQETQYF
CDR3nt: TGTGCCAGCTCACCCGGACAGATCCAAGAGACCCAGTACTTC
v_gene: TRBV18
abundance: -
j_gene: TRBJ2-5
d_gene: -

CDR3aa: CASATSGSLKGQFF
CDR3nt: TGTGCCAGCGCGACTAGCGGGAGCTTGAAGGGGCAGTTCTTC
v_gene: TRBV9
abundance: few
j_gene: TRBJ2-1
d_gene: TRBD2

CDR3aa: CASKGTEGPGNTIYF
CDR3nt: TGTGCCAGTAAGGGGACAGAAGGTCCTGGAAACACCATATATTTT
v_gene: TRBV19
abundance: -
j_gene: TRBJ1-3
d_gene: TRBD1

CDR3aa: CASSPFLGDFSYEQYF
CDR3nt: TGCGCCAGCAGCCCTTTTCTCGGGGATTTCTCCTACGAGCAGTACTTC
v_gene: TRBV5-1
abundance: -
j_gene: TRBJ2-7
d_gene: -

CDR3aa: CASSGWELLAGAGDTQYF
CDR3nt: TGTGCCAGCAGTGGATGGGAGTTACTAGCGGGGGCCGGGGATACGCAGTATTTT
v_gene: TRBV2
abundance: -
j_gene: TRBJ2-3
d_gene: TRBD2

CDR3aa: CASSLGQGSYEQYF
CDR3nt: TGTGCCAGTAGTTTGGGACAGGGTTCCTACGAGCAGTACTTC
v_gene: TRBV19
abundance: -
j_gene: TRBJ2-7
d_gene: TRBD1

CDR3aa: CASSKGSGAETQYF
CDR3nt: TGTGCCAGTAGTAAGGGTAGCGGGGCAGAGACCCAGTACTTC
v_gene: TRBV19
abundance: -
j_gene: TRBJ2-5
d_gene: TRBD2

CDR3aa: CASSLAGPGAGQPQHF
CDR3nt: TGTGCCAGCAGCTTAGCGGGTCCGGGCGCGGGTCAGCCCCAGCATTTT
v_gene: TRBV7-2
abundance: -
j_gene: TRBJ1-5
d_gene: -

CDR3aa: CASSIGAGEGSYEQYF
CDR3nt: TGTGCCAGTAGTATAGGGGCCGGGGAAGGTTCCTACGAGCAGTACTTC
v_gene: TRBV19
abundance: -
j_gene: TRBJ2-7
d_gene: -

CDR3aa: CARSLRRDREKHGYTF
CDR3nt: TGTGCCAGAAGCTTGCGACGGGACAGGGAAAAACATGGCTACACCTTC
v_gene: TRBV5-3
abundance: -
j_gene: TRBJ1-2
d_gene: TRBD1

CDR3aa: CASSYPGQLPYGYTF
CDR3nt: TGTGCCAGCAGTTACCCGGGACAGTTGCCCTATGGCTACACCTTC
v_gene: TRBV6-6
abundance: -
j_gene: TRBJ1-2
d_gene: TRBD1

CDR3aa: CASSLGGGNYNEQFF
CDR3nt: TGCGCCAGCAGCTTGGGAGGGGGCAACTACAATGAGCAGTTCTTC
v_gene: TRBV5-1
abundance: -
j_gene: TRBJ2-1
d_gene: TRBD1

CDR3aa: CASSQEAGGGDPLHF
CDR3nt: TGCGCCAGCTCTCAAGAAGCAGGCGGCGGGGACCCCCTCCACTTT
v_gene: TRBV23-1
abundance: -
j_gene: TRBJ1-6
d_gene: -

CDR3aa: CASRPYSPNEKLFF
CDR3nt: TGTGCCAGCAGGCCGTACAGCCCTAATGAAAAACTGTTTTTT
v_gene: TRBV6-5
abundance: -
j_gene: TRBJ1-4
d_gene: -

CDR3aa: CASSQDAGTDYEQYF
CDR3nt: TGCGCCAGCAGCCAAGATGCCGGGACAGACTACGAGCAGTACTTC
v_gene: TRBV4-1
abundance: few
j_gene: TRBJ2-7
d_gene: TRBD1

CDR3aa: CASGLGTSGHQETQYF
CDR3nt: TGTGCTAGTGGCCTGGGGACTAGCGGCCACCAAGAGACCCAGTACTTC
v_gene: TRBV12-5
abundance: -
j_gene: TRBJ2-5
d_gene: TRBD2

CDR3aa: CASSLQGGNSPLHF
CDR3nt: TGTGCCAGCAGCCTACAGGGTGGAAATTCACCCCTCCACTTT
v_gene: TRBV11-1
abundance: -
j_gene: TRBJ1-6
d_gene: -

CDR3aa: CASSLDRGVSYGYTF
CDR3nt: TGTGCCAGCAGCTTAGACAGGGGAGTTAGCTATGGCTACACCTTC
v_gene: TRBV7-6
abundance: -
j_gene: TRBJ1-2
d_gene: TRBD1

CDR3aa: CASSPPNSGANVLTF
CDR3nt: TGTGCCAGCTCACCACCTAACTCTGGGGCCAACGTCCTGACTTTC
v_gene: TRBV18
abundance: -
j_gene: TRBJ2-6
d_gene: -

CDR3aa: CATSRSRAGAQRAHTQYF
CDR3nt: TGTGCCACCAGCAGGTCGCGAGCGGGGGCCCAGAGGGCCCATACGCAGTATTTT
v_gene: TRBV15
abundance: -
j_gene: TRBJ2-3
d_gene: TRBD2

CDR3aa: CASSLAIRGGEAFF
CDR3nt: TGTGCCAGCAGCTTAGCAATACGGGGGGGAGAAGCTTTCTTT
v_gene: TRBV7-2
abundance: few
j_gene: TRBJ1-1
d_gene: -